A selection of T cell receptor beta chains follows, all from one sample in a study of OX40 agonist ivuxolimab in advanced cancers. Sequencing used immunoSEQ multiplex PCR; TCRdb keeps in-frame clones, though not all of them. The table records about 89,000 clones, about 88% of them present only once. The sequences come from CD4+ or CD8+ T cells sorted from blood, collected in a trial of the OX40 agonist ivuxolimab. The receptors shown here come from an adult with an advanced solid tumor such as melanoma, head and neck, liver or kidney cancer. CDR3s include the opening cysteine and the closing phenylalanine or tryptophan. The D gene is left open where the match is weak. Not all rows give a size; the values are once, few, many and, for expanded clones, a class.

D gene	J gene	clone size	V gene	CDR3 DNA	CDR3 protein
TRBD2	TRBJ2-1	NA	TRBV2	TGTGCCAGCAGCAACGGACTAGCGGAGCAGTTCTTC	CASSNGLAEQFF
NA	TRBJ1-2	once	TRBV7-8	TGTGCCAGCAGCGCAGTTTCGGGGCCCGGGGTTATTTTTTACACCTTC	CASSAVSGPGVIFYTF
NA	TRBJ2-5	NA	TRBV20-1	TGCAGTGCTCAAGGCAAAGAGACCCAGTACTTC	CSAQGKETQYF
NA	TRBJ1-1	NA	TRBV19	TGTGCCAGTACCCCTGGGGGGCTCGAGCATGAAGCTTTCTTT	CASTPGGLEHEAFF
NA	TRBJ1-1	NA	TRBV5-6	TGTGCCAGCAGCTTGGTCGGGGGAGGTTCGTTCGAAGCTTTCTTT	CASSLVGGGSFEAFF
NA	TRBJ1-2	NA	TRBV9	TGTGCCAGCAGCGTAGGGACGGGGGATGGCTACACCTTC	CASSVGTGDGYTF
TRBD1	TRBJ1-5	NA	TRBV6-1	TGTGCCAGCAGTGTAGGGGGACAGGGAGGCCAGCCCCAGCATTTT	CASSVGGQGGQPQHF
TRBD2	TRBJ2-2	NA	TRBV4-2	TGTGCCAGCAGCCAAGGGCCTAGCGGGGGTGTCAGGGAGCTGTTTTTT	CASSQGPSGGVRELFF
NA	TRBJ1-1	few	TRBV15	TGTGCCACCAGCAGAGATCCCCAGGTGAACACTGAAGCTTTCTTT	CATSRDPQVNTEAFF
TRBD2	TRBJ2-2	NA	TRBV19	TGTGCCAGTAGTGTTGGGACTAGCGGGGCGAACACCGGGGAGCTGTTTTTT	CASSVGTSGANTGELFF
NA	TRBJ2-2	NA	TRBV7-6	TGTGCCAGCACCTTGGACTCTATAACCGGGGAGCTGTTTTTT	CASTLDSITGELFF
NA	TRBJ1-6	few	TRBV5-1	TGCGCCTGTAAGGGGGATTCTAATTCACCCCTCCACTTT	CACKGDSNSPLHF
TRBD2	TRBJ2-5	NA	TRBV6-1	TGTGCCAGCATAGGGAGTAGCGGGGACCAAGAGACCCAGTACTTC	CASIGSSGDQETQYF
NA	TRBJ1-6	NA	TRBV2	TGTGCCAGCAGTGAAACAACGACGAATTCACCCCTCCACTTT	CASSETTTNSPLHF
TRBD1	TRBJ2-5	NA	TRBV19	TGTGCCAGTAGTACAACAGGGGGAGAGACCCAGTACTTC	CASSTTGGETQYF
NA	TRBJ1-6	NA	TRBV7-2	TGTGCCAGCAGCTTGGCCTCGACTAATTCACCCCTCCACTTT	CASSLASTNSPLHF
TRBD1	TRBJ1-6	few	TRBV5-1	TGCGCCAGCAGCCTAGAGGGACAGGGAAATTCACCCCTCCACTTT	CASSLEGQGNSPLHF
TRBD2	TRBJ2-5	NA	TRBV14	TGTGCCAGCAGCCAAGGTCTGCGGGGGAACCAAGAGACCCAGTACTTC	CASSQGLRGNQETQYF
TRBD1	TRBJ1-2	NA	TRBV6-5	TGTGCCAGCAGTGCCGAGACAGGGGGCAGAGGTGGCTACACCTTC	CASSAETGGRGGYTF
NA	TRBJ2-1	NA	TRBV18	TGTGCCAGCTCACCACCGGAGAACAATGAGCAGTTCTTC	CASSPPENNEQFF
NA	TRBJ1-2	NA	TRBV9	TGTGCCAGCAGCGCCCGGGACCCCCGATTGGGCTACACCTTC	CASSARDPRLGYTF
NA	TRBJ2-5	NA	TRBV19	TGTGCCAGTCGTCGAGGGCGTTTGGAGACCCAGTACTTC	CASRRGRLETQYF
TRBD2	TRBJ2-1	NA	TRBV11-2	TGTGCCAGCAGCCCGAGACTAGCGGGACCCCGCAATGAGCAGTTCTTC	CASSPRLAGPRNEQFF
TRBD1	TRBJ1-2	NA	TRBV7-2	TGTGCCAGCAGCCGATCCGACAGGGATAGCTACACCTTC	CASSRSDRDSYTF
TRBD1	TRBJ2-5	once	TRBV9	TGTGCCAGCAGCGTTACAGGGGGAGGAGAAGAGACCCAGTACTTC	CASSVTGGGEETQYF
NA	TRBJ2-7	NA	TRBV14	TGTGCCAGCAGCCAATCCCCGGTAATAAGCCACGATCCCTACGAGCAGTACTTC	CASSQSPVISHDPYEQYF
TRBD1	TRBJ1-6	NA	TRBV2	TGTGCCAGCAGCGCCGGGACAGGGATCTATAATTCACCCCTCCACTTT	CASSAGTGIYNSPLHF
NA	TRBJ1-2	NA	TRBV6-1	TGTGCCAGCAGTGACCGCGGAGGGGGACTATCACCTAGCGGCTACACCTTC	CASSDRGGGLSPSGYTF
TRBD1	TRBJ1-4	NA	TRBV13	TGTGCCAGCAGCCCCGCCGGGACAGGGTTCGGGGCAACTAATGAAAAACTGTTTTTT	CASSPAGTGFGATNEKLFF
NA	TRBJ1-6	NA	TRBV27	TGTGCCAGCAGTATCCCGACAGGCCGTGGGTCCTATAATTCACCCCTCCACTTT	CASSIPTGRGSYNSPLHF
NA	TRBJ1-5	NA	TRBV5-4	TGTGCCAGCAGCTTGATACCTGATCAGCCCCAGCATTTT	CASSLIPDQPQHF
NA	TRBJ2-3	NA	TRBV21-1	TGTGCCAGCAGCAAAGTGGCTCCAAGGGGCATAGATACGCAGTATTTT	CASSKVAPRGIDTQYF
NA	TRBJ1-5	NA	TRBV19	TGTGCCAGTAGTATCGGAGAGGATCAGCCCCAGCATTTT	CASSIGEDQPQHF
NA	TRBJ1-6	NA	TRBV6-4	TGTGCCAGCAGGGACTCCTATAATTCACCCCTCCACTTT	CASRDSYNSPLHF
TRBD1	TRBJ2-1	NA	TRBV6-4	TGTGCCAGCAGTGAAGGACAGGTGCAGTTCTTC	CASSEGQVQFF
NA	TRBJ2-3	NA	TRBV9	TGTGCCAGCAGCGTAATGCCGGATACAGATACGCAGTATTTT	CASSVMPDTDTQYF
TRBD2	TRBJ2-5	NA	TRBV10-3	TGTGCCATCGGGACTAGCGGGGGGGTAGAGACCCAGTACTTC	CAIGTSGGVETQYF
NA	TRBJ1-2	NA	TRBV6-1	TGTGCCAGCAGTCTGGACGGAGCTAACTATGGCTACACCTTC	CASSLDGANYGYTF
NA	TRBJ1-1	NA	TRBV5-8	TGTGCCAGCAGCCGGGACCGACTCGGGGTCACTGAAGCTTTCTTT	CASSRDRLGVTEAFF
NA	TRBJ2-1	NA	TRBV5-1	TGCGCCAGCAGCCCCTTTTCGGGGGATGGTGAGCAGTTCTTC	CASSPFSGDGEQFF
NA	TRBJ1-1	NA	TRBV7-8	TGTGCCAGCAGCTTAAAATTTATGGGGAACACTGAAGCTTTCTTT	CASSLKFMGNTEAFF
TRBD1	TRBJ1-4	NA	TRBV5-4	TGTGCCAGCAGCCTGACAGGGCCTAATGAAAAACTGTTTTTT	CASSLTGPNEKLFF
NA	TRBJ2-7	NA	TRBV19	TGTGCCAGTAGTATACTCCTAGGCTACGAGCAGTACTTC	CASSILLGYEQYF
TRBD2	TRBJ2-5	NA	TRBV5-5	TGTGCCAGCAGCCCAAATACCCCGGGGGGCCAAGAGACCCAGTACTTC	CASSPNTPGGQETQYF
TRBD1	TRBJ2-7	NA	TRBV7-2	TGTGCCAGCAGCCCGGACAGGGGGCGCGAGCAGTACTTC	CASSPDRGREQYF
NA	TRBJ2-1	NA	TRBV9	TGTGCCAGCAGCCCCCCGAGGCCCAATGAGCAGTTCTTC	CASSPPRPNEQFF
TRBD1	TRBJ2-1	NA	TRBV2	TGTGCCAGCACCCCGGGACAGGGGTCGGGGGGAAATGAGCAGTTCTTC	CASTPGQGSGGNEQFF
NA	TRBJ1-3	NA	TRBV19	TGTGCCAGTAGTATCTCCCGACAAACTCGGCGCTCTGGAAACACCATATATTTT	CASSISRQTRRSGNTIYF
NA	TRBJ1-1	NA	TRBV9	TGTGCCAGCACCCAGACAGGCATGAACACTGAAGCTTTCTTT	CASTQTGMNTEAFF
NA	TRBJ1-3	NA	TRBV5-1	TGCGCCAGCAGCCCTCCCTCAGAAAACACCATATATTTT	CASSPPSENTIYF
TRBD1	TRBJ2-2	NA	TRBV7-6	TGTGCCAGCAGCTTAGTAGGGGGCAGGAACACCGGGGAGCTGTTTTTT	CASSLVGGRNTGELFF